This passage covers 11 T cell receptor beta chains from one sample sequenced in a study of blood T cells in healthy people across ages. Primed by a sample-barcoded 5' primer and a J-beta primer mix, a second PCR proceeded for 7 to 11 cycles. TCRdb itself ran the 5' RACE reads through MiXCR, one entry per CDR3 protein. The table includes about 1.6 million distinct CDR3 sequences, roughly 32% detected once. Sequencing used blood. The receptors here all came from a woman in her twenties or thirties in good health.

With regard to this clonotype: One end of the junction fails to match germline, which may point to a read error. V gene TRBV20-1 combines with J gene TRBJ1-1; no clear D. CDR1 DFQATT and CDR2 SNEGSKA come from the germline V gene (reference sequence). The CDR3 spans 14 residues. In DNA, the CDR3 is TGCAGTGCTAGAAAGTCCAGCTTGAACACTGGAGCTTTCTTT. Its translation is CSARKSSLNTGAFF.

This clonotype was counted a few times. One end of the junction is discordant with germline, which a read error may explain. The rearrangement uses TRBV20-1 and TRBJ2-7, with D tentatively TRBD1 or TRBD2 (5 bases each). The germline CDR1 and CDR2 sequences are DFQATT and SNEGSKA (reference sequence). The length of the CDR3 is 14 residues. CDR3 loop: CSAGEQEEAYEQYF. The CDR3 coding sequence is TGCAGTGCTGGAGAACAGGAGGAGGCCTACGAGCAGTACTTC.

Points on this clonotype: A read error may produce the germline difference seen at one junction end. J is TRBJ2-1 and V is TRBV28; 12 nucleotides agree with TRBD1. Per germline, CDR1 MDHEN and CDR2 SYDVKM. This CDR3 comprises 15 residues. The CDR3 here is CAGSSWDRGRNEQFF. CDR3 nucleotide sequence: TGTGCCGGCAGTTCCTGGGACAGGGGGCGGAATGAGCAGTTCTTC. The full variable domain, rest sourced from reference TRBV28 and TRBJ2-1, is DVKVTQSSRYLVKRTGEKVFLECVQDMDHENMFWYRQDPGLGLRLIYFSYDVKMKEKGDIPEGYSVSREKKERFSLILESASTNQTSMYLCAGSSWDRGRNEQFFGPGTRLTVL.

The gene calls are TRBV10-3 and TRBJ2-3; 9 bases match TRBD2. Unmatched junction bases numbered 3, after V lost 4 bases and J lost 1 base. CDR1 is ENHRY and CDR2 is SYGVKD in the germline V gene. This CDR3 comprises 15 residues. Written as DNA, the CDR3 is TGTGCCATCAGTGGAATAGCGGGGGGCACAGATACGCAGTATTTT. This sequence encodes CAISGIAGGTDTQYF.

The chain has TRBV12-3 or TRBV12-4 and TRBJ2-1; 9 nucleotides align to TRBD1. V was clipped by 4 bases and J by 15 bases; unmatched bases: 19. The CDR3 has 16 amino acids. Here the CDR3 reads CASSSPGQGGGPYRFF. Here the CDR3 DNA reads TGTGCCAGCAGTTCGCCGGGACAGGGAGGAGGCCCCTACAGGTTCTTC.

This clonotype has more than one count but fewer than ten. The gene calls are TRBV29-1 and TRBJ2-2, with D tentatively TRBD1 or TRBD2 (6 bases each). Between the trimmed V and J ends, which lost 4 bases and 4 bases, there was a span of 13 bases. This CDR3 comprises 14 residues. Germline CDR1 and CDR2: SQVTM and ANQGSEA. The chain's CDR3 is CSVAGARGTGELFF. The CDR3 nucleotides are TGCAGCGTTGCGGGGGCTAGGGGCACCGGGGAGCTGTTTTTT.

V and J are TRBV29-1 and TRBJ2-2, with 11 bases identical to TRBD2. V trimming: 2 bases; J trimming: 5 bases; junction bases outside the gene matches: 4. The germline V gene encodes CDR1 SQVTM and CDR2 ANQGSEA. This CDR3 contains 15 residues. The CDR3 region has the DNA TGCAGCGTTGAATATAGCGGGAGGGAGACCGGGGAGCTGTTTTTT. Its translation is CSVEYSGRETGELFF.

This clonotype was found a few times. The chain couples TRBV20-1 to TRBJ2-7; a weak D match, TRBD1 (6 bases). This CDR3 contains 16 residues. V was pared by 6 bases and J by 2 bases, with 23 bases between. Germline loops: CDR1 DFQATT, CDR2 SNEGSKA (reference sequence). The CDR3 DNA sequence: TGCAGTGCCCAGCCGGCCCCCCGGGACAAACCCTACGAGCAGTACTTC. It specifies CSAQPAPRDKPYEQYF.

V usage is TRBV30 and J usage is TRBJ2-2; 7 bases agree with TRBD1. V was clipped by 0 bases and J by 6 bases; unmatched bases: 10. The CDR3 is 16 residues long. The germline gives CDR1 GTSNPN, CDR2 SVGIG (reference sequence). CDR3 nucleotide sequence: TGTGCCTGGAGTGTACGGACGAACAGGGGTTCCGGGGAGCTGTTTTTT. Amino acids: CAWSVRTNRGSGELFF.

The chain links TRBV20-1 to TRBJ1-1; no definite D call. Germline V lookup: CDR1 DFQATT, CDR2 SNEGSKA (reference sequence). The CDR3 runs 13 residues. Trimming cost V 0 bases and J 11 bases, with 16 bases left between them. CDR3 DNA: TGCAGTGCTAGAGAGTCGAGCGGGCTTGACGCTTTCTTT. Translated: CSARESSGLDAFF.

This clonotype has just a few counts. The CDR3 loop reads CASRPDAGGLYEQYF. CDR3 in DNA: TGTGCCAGCAGACCGGATGCGGGAGGGCTTTACGAGCAGTACTTC. This chain connects TRBV27 to TRBJ2-7; 9 bases line up with TRBD2. Germline lookup yields CDR1 MNHEY and CDR2 SMNVEV (reference sequence). The V segment lost 6 bases and the J segment 4 bases; nucleotides outside the gene matches: 10. The CDR3 runs to 15 residues.